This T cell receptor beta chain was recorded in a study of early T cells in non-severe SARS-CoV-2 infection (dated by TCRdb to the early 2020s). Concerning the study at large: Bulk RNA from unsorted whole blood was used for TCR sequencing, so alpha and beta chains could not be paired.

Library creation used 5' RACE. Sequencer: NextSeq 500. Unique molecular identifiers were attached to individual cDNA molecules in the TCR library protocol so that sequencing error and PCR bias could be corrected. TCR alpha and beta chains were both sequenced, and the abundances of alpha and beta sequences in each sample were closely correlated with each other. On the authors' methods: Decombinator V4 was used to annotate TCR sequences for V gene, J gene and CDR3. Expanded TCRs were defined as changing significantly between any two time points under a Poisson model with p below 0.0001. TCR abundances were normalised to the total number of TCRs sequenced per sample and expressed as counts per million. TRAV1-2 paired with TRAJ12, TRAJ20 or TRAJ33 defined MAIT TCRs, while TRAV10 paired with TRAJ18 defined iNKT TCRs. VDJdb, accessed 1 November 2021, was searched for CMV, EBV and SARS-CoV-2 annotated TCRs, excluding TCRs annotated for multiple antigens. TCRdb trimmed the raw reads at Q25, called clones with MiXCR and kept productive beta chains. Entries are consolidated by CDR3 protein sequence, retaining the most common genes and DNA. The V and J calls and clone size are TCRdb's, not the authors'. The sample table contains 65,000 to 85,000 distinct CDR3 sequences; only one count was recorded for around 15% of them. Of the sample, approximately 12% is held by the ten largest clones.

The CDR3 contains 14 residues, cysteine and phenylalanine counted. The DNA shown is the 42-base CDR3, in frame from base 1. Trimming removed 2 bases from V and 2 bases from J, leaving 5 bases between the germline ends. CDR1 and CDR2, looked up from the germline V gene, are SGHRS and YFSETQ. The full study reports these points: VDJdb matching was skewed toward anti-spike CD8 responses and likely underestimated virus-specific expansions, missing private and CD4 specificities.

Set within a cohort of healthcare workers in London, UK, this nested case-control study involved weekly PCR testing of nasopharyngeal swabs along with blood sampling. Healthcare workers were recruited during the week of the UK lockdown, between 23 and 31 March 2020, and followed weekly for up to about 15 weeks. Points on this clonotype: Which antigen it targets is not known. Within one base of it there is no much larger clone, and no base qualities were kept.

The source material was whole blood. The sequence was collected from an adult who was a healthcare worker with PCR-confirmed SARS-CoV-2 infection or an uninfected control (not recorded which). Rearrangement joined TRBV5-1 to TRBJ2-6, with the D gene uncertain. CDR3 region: CASSLQTGANVLTF. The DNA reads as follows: TGCGCCAGCAGCTTACAGACTGGGGCCAACGTCCTGACTTTC. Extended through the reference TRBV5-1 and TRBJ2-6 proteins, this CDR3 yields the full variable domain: KAGVTQTPRYLIKTRGQQVTLSCSPISGHRSVSWYQQTPGQGLQFLFEYFSETQRNKGNFPGRFSGRQFSNSRSEMNVSTLELGDSALYLCASSLQTGANVLTFGAGSRLTVL.